What follows describes a single T cell receptor (beta chain). The protocol was immunoSEQ multiplex PCR, while the TCRdb copy is restricted to in-frame clones and leaves out a portion. The sample yields approximately 160,000 clones, around four fifths seen once. The V segment lost 6 bases and the J segment 5 bases; nucleotides outside the gene matches: 9. CDR1 and CDR2 from the germline V gene are MNHEY and SMNVEV (reference sequence). This CDR3 has 16 residues. This sample was included in a study of PD-1 blockade in classical Hodgkin lymphoma. All patients experienced relapse after autologous stem cell transplantation, and brentuximab vedotin exposure was variable.

The source material was peripheral blood mononuclear cells (PBMCs), sampled before the second cycle of nivolumab. J is TRBJ2-3 and V is TRBV27, with 12 bases fitting TRBD2. This sequence was found in a human donor with classical Hodgkin lymphoma. The DNA of the CDR3 is TGTGCCAGCAGCCGCCCACTAGCGGGAGGACAAGATACGCAGTATTTT. This encodes CASSRPLAGGQDTQYF.